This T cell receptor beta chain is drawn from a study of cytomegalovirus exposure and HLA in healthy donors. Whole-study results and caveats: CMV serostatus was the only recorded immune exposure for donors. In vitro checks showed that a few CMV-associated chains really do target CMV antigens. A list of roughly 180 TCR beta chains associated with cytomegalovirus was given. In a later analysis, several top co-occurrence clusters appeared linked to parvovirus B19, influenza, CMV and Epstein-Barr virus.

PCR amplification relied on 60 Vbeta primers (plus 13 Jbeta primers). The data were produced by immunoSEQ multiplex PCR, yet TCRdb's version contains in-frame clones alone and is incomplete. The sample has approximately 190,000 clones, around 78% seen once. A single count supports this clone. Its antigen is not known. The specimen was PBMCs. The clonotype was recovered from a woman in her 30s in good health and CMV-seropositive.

CDR3 coding DNA: TGTGCCCGAAAGGACAGGGGAGGCTATGGCTACACCTTC. It is translated as CARKDRGGYGYTF. This rearrangement joins TRBV30 to TRBJ1-2; 9 bases agree with TRBD1. Germline lookup yields CDR1 GTSNPN and CDR2 SVGIG (reference sequence). This CDR3 comprises 13 residues. The trim removed 8 bases at V and 4 bases at J, leaving 8 bases unmatched.